Here is one T cell receptor (beta chain) with its context. The CDR3 is 15 amino acids. Profiling relied on immunoSEQ multiplex PCR, and the TCRdb table lists in-frame clones only, not all of them. This repertoire shows 180,000 or so clones, around 86% found once; its top ten account for around 7%. This sample was included in a study of blood T cell repertoires in COVID-19. The receptor was derived from a man in his forties with acute or convalescent COVID-19. The rearrangement uses TRBV21-1 and TRBJ2-5; the DNA was not compared with TRBD1, the D call given in the table. TRBV21-1 is tagged as a pseudogene. The material sequenced was peripheral blood. In nucleotides, the CDR3 is TGTGCCAGCAGCAACCCCCAGGGTCTACAAGAGACCCAGTACTTC. Protein sequence: CASSNPQGLQETQYF.